A selection of T cell receptor beta chains follows, all from one sample in a study of CXCR3-negative and CXCR3-positive naive CD8 T cells. For each CDR3 protein, TCRdb gives one entry from its re-call of the 5' RACE reads, without DNA. This sample's table reports tens of thousands of distinct CDR3 sequences. The sequenced sample consisted of naive CXCR3- CD8+ T cells from blood. The receptors were sampled from a human donor in good health. Some clones in this sample may be carry-over from other donors' samples. Each CDR3 is given with its conserved first and last residue. The size field is filled for only some rows; it gives once, few, many or a size class.

-	TRBJ2-5	TRBV12-3/TRBV12-4	CASSLRPTHGTQYF
-	TRBJ2-2	TRBV28	CASSFFDPRAPGELFF
-	TRBJ2-1	TRBV27	CASSLRLADRYNEQFF
-	TRBJ1-2	TRBV29-1	CSVEEGGQGAFGYTF
-	TRBJ2-3	TRBV7-9	CASSQGQGPTDTQYF
-	TRBJ1-1	TRBV28	CASSERGGGGRTEAFF
-	TRBJ2-1	TRBV13	CASSLVGGAVVADYNEQFF
-	TRBJ1-1	TRBV7-6	CASSLGLGIVAEAFF
-	TRBJ2-1	TRBV7-8	CASSLTERLADNEQFF
-	TRBJ1-2	TRBV12-3/TRBV12-4	CASSDNEDGYTF
-	TRBJ1-1	TRBV19	CASTLVVGAEAFF
-	TRBJ2-2	TRBV7-6	CASSLPPGPNTGELFF
-	TRBJ2-7	TRBV29-1	CSVRDSSYEQYF
-	TRBJ2-7	TRBV20-1	CSARDQSPFRDSYEQYF
-	TRBJ2-5	TRBV25-1	CASSEGLQVLETQYF
-	TRBJ2-7	TRBV29-1	CSVETGATSYEQYF
-	TRBJ2-7	TRBV18	CASSAIYEQYF
-	TRBJ2-5	TRBV12-3/TRBV12-4	CASVSGIQETQYF
-	TRBJ1-1	TRBV19	CASNDRGTEAFF
-	TRBJ1-2	TRBV25-1	CASIRDYLVWDGYTF
-	TRBJ2-1	TRBV28	CASSSANEQFF
medium-sized	TRBJ2-7	TRBV23-1	CASSRDRDRFSLTSYEQYF
-	TRBJ2-7	TRBV4-1	CASSERGSSYEQYF
-	TRBJ2-2	TRBV14	CASSPPSGELFF
-	TRBJ2-1	TRBV7-8	CASSITWGVSYNEQFF
-	TRBJ2-5	TRBV11-2	CASSLGRYQETQYF
-	TRBJ2-7	TRBV28	CASSRGDVYEQYF
-	TRBJ2-5	TRBV20-1	CSARVYGQPQETQYF
-	TRBJ2-2	TRBV5-1	CASSLMQNTGELFF
-	TRBJ2-1	TRBV29-1	CSVEEGYNEQFF
-	TRBJ2-2	TRBV29-1	CSVSDGAGELFF
-	TRBJ1-1	TRBV7-8	CASNSYNTEAFF
-	TRBJ2-1	TRBV11-3	CASSLDAGTFSNEQFF
-	TRBJ2-1	TRBV6-4	CASRQGHPYNEQFF
-	TRBJ1-1	TRBV20-1	CSAFRGQTEAFF
-	TRBJ2-5	TRBV7-3	CASSYNRETQYF
-	TRBJ2-5	TRBV4-1	CASSQSTGEETQYF
-	TRBJ2-1	TRBV27	CASGYTDEQFF
-	TRBJ2-3	TRBV9	CASSADGTRTDTQYF
-	TRBJ1-2	TRBV15	CATSTSGTTLGYTF